The 3 T cell receptor beta chains presented below share a single source sample, sequenced in a study of vaccination effects on CD4 cells after COVID-19. With about 9 days of culture completed, CD4+ T cells were isolated. For these receptors, no antigen is known. Measured with immunoSEQ multiplex PCR; TCRdb has only the in-frame clones, and not every one. The repertoire holds tens of thousands of clones, with 82% as singletons. This specimen consisted of CD4+ T cells from PBMCs cultured without peptide, obtained before COVID-19 vaccination. The receptors were gathered from a human donor who received a COVID-19 vaccine.

The chain employs TRBV5-4 and TRBJ1-1, with 9 bases that match TRBD1. The CDR3 spans 13 residues. V dropped 4 bases and J dropped 5; count of bases not matched to a gene: 3. CDR1 is SGHNT and CDR2 is YYREEE in the germline V gene (reference sequence). This chain's CDR3 is CASSVGQGTEAFF. As DNA, the CDR3 is TGTGCCAGCAGCGTCGGACAGGGGACTGAAGCTTTCTTT.

The CDR3 loop is CSASRGTGNTIYF. The DNA for the CDR3 is TGCAGTGCTAGTCGGGGTACTGGAAACACCATATATTTT. The chain combines TRBV20-1 with TRBJ1-3; D not certain. The CDR3 consists of 13 residues. V lost 3 bases, J lost 2 bases, and 8 bases lay in between. Germline CDR1 reads DFQATT; CDR2 reads SNEGSKA (reference sequence).

This clone occurred a few times. The chain carries TRBV5-1 and TRBJ1-5, with D tentatively TRBD1 (5 bases). V was pared by 4 bases and J by 2 bases, with 13 bases between. Germline V gene sequence: CDR1 SGHRS, CDR2 YFSETQ. The length of the CDR3 is 15 residues. CDR3 sequence reads: CASSLLGLGNQPQHF. The DNA of the CDR3 is TGCGCCAGCAGCCTGTTGGGACTCGGCAATCAGCCCCAGCATTTT.